This TCR beta chain derives from a study of cytomegalovirus exposure and HLA in healthy donors. At the level of the study: Around 87 million unique TCRs, all from HLA-typed donors, were included in an early release of the data. Whole-study findings and limits: The authors later found most CMV-associated TCR beta chains appeared HLA-restricted. Later analysis demonstrated an association between a missense DCLRE1C variant and TCR beta V- and J-gene trimming.

With 60 Vbeta and 13 Jbeta primers, the PCR was carried out. The protocol was immunoSEQ multiplex PCR, while the TCRdb copy is restricted to in-frame clones and leaves out a portion. The sample lists about 110,000 clones, about 80% occurring once. In its sample, this clone was seen a few times. No antigen is known for it. Per germline, CDR1 MNHEY and CDR2 SMNVEV (reference sequence). With 5 bases removed from V and 2 bases from J, the gap between germline ends came to 13 bases. CDR3 length: 14 residues. The rearrangement joins TRBV27 to TRBJ2-7; perhaps TRBD2 as D (5 bases). The sample consisted of PBMCs. The sequence was collected from a young man in good health and CMV-seronegative. The CDR3, as DNA: TGTGCCAGCAGTCTAGTAGGGAGTACCTACGAGCAGTACTTC. Translating it yields CASSLVGSTYEQYF.